This T cell receptor (beta chain) was documented in a study of cytomegalovirus exposure and HLA in healthy donors. Study findings and constraints: A few CMV-associated chains proved CMV antigen-specific in vitro. It was found in a later analysis that first-cohort TCR clusters tended to co-occur in the 90 to 150 validation repertoires. It was 150 or so TCR beta chains that were listed as cytomegalovirus-associated.

Donors were drawn from the roughly 110-subject validation cohort, separate from the roughly 700-subject first cohort. Germline CDR1 MGHDK, CDR2 SYGVNS. This CDR3 contains 14 residues. In the case of this clone: Its antigen is currently unknown. A junction boundary mismatches the germline segment, possibly from a read error.

Here immunoSEQ multiplex PCR was the method, and the copy in TCRdb shows in-frame clones only, minus some. The sample carries about 130,000 clones, almost 85% recorded once. What was sequenced was PBMCs. This chain joins TRBV25-1 and TRBJ2-1; D may be TRBD1 (6 bases). The receptor's source is a man younger than 45 in good health and CMV-seropositive. The CDR3 bases are TGTGCCAGCAGGGAATGGACAGCCCACAATGAGCAGTTCTTC. Translated, it gives CASREWTAHNEQFF. Filled out from reference TRBV25-1 and TRBJ2-1, the complete variable domain reads EADIYQTPRYLVIGTGKKITLECSQTMGHDKMYWYQQDPGMELHLIHYSYGVNSTEKGDLSSESTVSRIRTEHFPLTLESARPSHTSQYLCASREWTAHNEQFFGPGTRLTVL.